Presented here are 25 T cell receptor beta chains from one specimen sequenced in a study of T cell responses to AZD1222 COVID-19 vaccine. Assay used: immunoSEQ multiplex PCR; TCRdb lists only in-frame clones, some missing. The sample consists of around 96,000 clones, roughly 86% of them appearing once. Sample: peripheral blood, taken 28 days after the second AZD1222 dose. The receptors were gathered from an adult who received the AZD1222 COVID-19 vaccine.

The chain joins TRBV7-9 to TRBJ2-1; TRBD1 matches 12 bases. The germline V gene has CDR1 SEHNR and CDR2 FQNEAQ (reference sequence). The CDR3 is 15 amino acids. J lost 8 bases, V lost 4 bases, and 6 bases had no gene match. The CDR3 nucleotides read TGTGCCAGCAGCTCCATGGGACAGGGGGCAGATGAGCAGTTCTTC. Translating it yields CASSSMGQGADEQFF. The variable domain in full, with the rest retrieved from reference TRBV7-9 and TRBJ2-1, is DTGVSQNPRHKITKRGQNVTFRCDPISEHNRLYWYRQTLGQGPEFLTYFQNEAQLEKSRLLSDRFSAERPKGSFSTLEIQRTEQGDSAMYLCASSSMGQGADEQFFGPGTRLTVL.

V is TRBV18 and J is TRBJ2-7, with TRBD2 matching 11 bases. V dropped 3 bases and J dropped 3; count of bases not matched to a gene: 1. This CDR3 has 14 amino acids. Germline CDR1 and CDR2: KGHSH and LQKENI. The CDR3: CASSPGLAGYEQYF. The CDR3 nucleotides are TGTGCCAGCTCACCTGGACTAGCGGGCTACGAGCAGTACTTC.

V is TRBV5-1 and J is TRBJ1-1; D might be TRBD1 (5 bases). Per germline, CDR1 SGHRS and CDR2 YFSETQ. CDR3 length: 13 amino acids. V dropped 4 bases and J dropped 7 bases, with 14 bases sitting between them. DNA of the CDR3: TGCGCCAGCAGCCCCGGGGCAGGCGTTGAAGCTTTCTTT. It is translated as CASSPGAGVEAFF.

This clone was found once. This sequence joins TRBV7-8 and TRBJ1-5; D is unclear. The V end was cut by 3 bases, the J end by 7 bases, with 10 bases between. From germline, CDR1 is SGHVS and CDR2 FQNEAQ. The CDR3 length is 13 residues. The CDR3 spells CASSLTFLQPQHF. The CDR3 DNA reads TGTGCCAGCAGCTTGACGTTTCTACAGCCCCAGCATTTT.

The chain uses TRBV19 and TRBJ1-5; the match to TRBD1 covers 7 bases. CDR3 length equals 15 residues. The V and J ends lost 6 bases and 6 bases, in that order; junction bases with no gene match: 11. In germline, CDR1 is LNHDA, CDR2 SQIVND (reference sequence). The chain's CDR3 is CASSIYPGGGQPQHF. In DNA form, the CDR3 reads TGTGCCAGTAGCATATACCCAGGGGGTGGTCAGCCCCAGCATTTT.

The chain is built from TRBV5-4 and TRBJ2-1; D not certain. This CDR3 has 13 residues. Between the trimmed V and J ends, which lost 4 bases and 6 bases, there was a span of 11 bases. Looked up from germline, CDR1 is SGHNT and CDR2 is YYREEE (reference sequence). CDR3 sequence: CASSILQGNEQFF. The CDR3 nucleotides are TGTGCCAGCAGCATCCTTCAAGGCAATGAGCAGTTCTTC.

This clone was seen a handful of times. The chain carries TRBV7-9 and TRBJ1-1; D is perhaps TRBD1 (5 bases). Germline loops: CDR1 SEHNR, CDR2 FQNEAQ (reference sequence). This CDR3 region has 14 residues. Trimming took 10 bases from V and 4 from J, leaving 19 bases between them. The CDR3 loop is CATPGGPGRTEAFF. The CDR3 bases are TGTGCCACCCCGGGGGGACCCGGACGCACTGAAGCTTTCTTT.

Sample share makes this clone medium-sized. This chain links TRBV10-1 with TRBJ1-1; D not certain. The CDR3 has 12 residues. CDR1 and CDR2 from the germline V gene are WNHNN and SYGVQD (reference sequence). V lost 6 bases, J lost 1 base, and 6 bases lay in between. CDR3 DNA sequence: TGCGCCAGCAGCGCGGGGAACACTGAAGCTTTCTTT. This encodes CASSAGNTEAFF.

The rearrangement links TRBV19 to TRBJ2-1; perhaps TRBD2 as D (6 bases). Germline CDR1 is LNHDA and CDR2 is SQIVND (reference sequence). With 3 bases removed from V and 4 bases from J, the gap between germline ends came to 10 bases. The CDR3 runs to 14 residues. CDR3: CASSMGRGYNEQFF. For the CDR3, the DNA is TGTGCCAGTAGTATGGGTCGGGGGTACAATGAGCAGTTCTTC.

V and J are TRBV5-1 and TRBJ2-7; possibly TRBD1 or TRBD2 for D (5 bases each). V shed 4 bases and J shed 4 bases, with 9 bases lying between them. CDR1 is SGHRS, CDR2 YFSETQ, per germline. The CDR3 loop spans 12 amino acids. CDR3 amino acids: CASSRGGYEQYF. CDR3 DNA: TGCGCCAGCAGCAGGGGCGGGTACGAGCAGTACTTC.

This clone was counted between two and nine times. The rearrangement joins TRBV5-4 to TRBJ1-4; 8 bases line up with TRBD1. Germline trimming cut 0 bases from V and 5 bases from J; bases unmatched to any gene: 3. Germline V gene data show CDR1 as SGHNT and CDR2 as YYREEE (reference sequence). CDR3 length equals 15 residues. CDR3: CASSLATGANEKLFF. CDR3 nucleotide sequence: TGTGCCAGCAGCTTGGCGACAGGGGCCAATGAAAAACTGTTTTTT.

This rearrangement joins TRBV5-1 to TRBJ2-3; 9 nucleotides match TRBD2. The CDR3 spans 16 residues. Looked up from germline, CDR1 is SGHRS and CDR2 is YFSETQ. The V and J ends lost 3 bases and 2 bases, in that order; junction bases with no gene match: 7. The CDR3 here is CASSSEAGGNTDTQYF. Here the CDR3 DNA reads TGCGCCAGCAGCTCAGAAGCGGGGGGTAACACAGATACGCAGTATTTT.

This sequence joins TRBV18 and TRBJ1-1, with TRBD1 as a possible D gene (5 bases). V dropped 3 bases and J dropped 4 bases, with 18 bases sitting between them. The CDR3 runs to 16 residues. Germline V gene lookup returns CDR1 KGHSH and CDR2 LQKENI. CDR3 DNA sequence: TGTGCCAGCTCACCGGGTGCCCTGGGGCAGGGCACTGAAGCTTTCTTT. Translation: CASSPGALGQGTEAFF.

The chain couples TRBV28 to TRBJ1-5; no clear D gene. CDR1 is MDHEN and CDR2 is SYDVKM in the germline V gene. Trimming stripped 8 bases from V and 0 bases from J, with 8 bases between. There are 13 residues in the CDR3. The CDR3 region is CASLDSSNQPQHF. CDR3 nucleotide sequence: TGTGCCAGCCTAGATTCTAGCAATCAGCCCCAGCATTTT.

This chain connects TRBV2 to TRBJ2-1; 8 bases fit TRBD2. The germline V gene encodes CDR1 SNHLY and CDR2 FYNNEI. The CDR3 is 14 residues long. Losses at the gene ends were 8 bases for V and 5 bases for J; bases not matched to a gene: 8. CDR3 amino acids: CASLFSGTNNEQFF. The DNA for the CDR3 is TGTGCCAGCCTCTTTAGCGGGACCAACAATGAGCAGTTCTTC.

V and J are TRBV11-2 and TRBJ2-1; D remains unclear. Trimming stripped 1 base from V and 0 bases from J, with 7 bases between. The CDR3 consists of 15 residues. Germline assignment: CDR1 SGHAT and CDR2 FQNNGV. For the CDR3, the DNA is TGTGCCAGCAGCTTAGCCGGGTACTCCTACAATGAGCAGTTCTTC. This codes for CASSLAGYSYNEQFF.

This rearrangement joins TRBV10-3 to TRBJ1-5; D call uncertain. The CDR3 is 15 residues long. Germline loops: CDR1 ENHRY, CDR2 SYGVKD. Trimming left V 11 bases short and J 0 bases short, with 17 bases between. The CDR3 DNA is TGTGCCCCGAAGCGTGGGAGCGATAGCAATCAGCCCCAGCATTTT. As protein: CAPKRGSDSNQPQHF.

The V call is TRBV3-1 (or the pseudogene TRBV3-2), the J call TRBJ2-7, with 8 nucleotides matching TRBD1. Germline loops: CDR1 LGHDT, CDR2 YNNKEL (reference sequence). CDR3 length: 14 residues. After removal of 3 bases from V and 6 bases from J, the junction contained 7 bases not matched to a gene. In nucleotides, the CDR3 is TGTGCCAGCAGCCACTCGGACAGGGCGGCCGAGCAGTACTTC. Its protein product is CASSHSDRAAEQYF.

This chain connects TRBV6-5 to TRBJ2-7, with D hard to call. This CDR3 spans 15 amino acids. The germline V and J ends were trimmed by 6 bases and 3 bases, with 18 bases remaining between them. Germline V CDR1 and CDR2: MNHEY, SVGAGI. CDR3 sequence reads: CASRAQWQAIYEQYF. The CDR3 DNA reads as TGTGCCAGCAGGGCACAGTGGCAGGCAATCTACGAGCAGTACTTC.

This chain joins TRBV7-2 and TRBJ1-2; D is unclear. The length of the CDR3 is 14 residues. CDR1 and CDR2 from the germline V gene are SGHTA and FQGNSA. V was shortened by 0 bases and J by 4 bases, with 9 bases between the two germline ends. The CDR3 DNA reads TGTGCCAGCAGCTTAGCGATCAGCACCTATGGCTACACCTTC. Its translation is CASSLAISTYGYTF.

Many counts were recorded for this clone. V and J are TRBV4-1 and TRBJ1-6; D may be TRBD1 (5 bases). Trimming pared 4 bases from V and 9 bases from J, leaving 19 bases between. This CDR3 contains 16 residues. Germline CDR1 and CDR2: MGHRA and YSYEKL. The CDR3 DNA reads TGCGCCAGCAGCCGGGTGTTGGACACAATGGGTTCACCCCTCCACTTT. Protein: CASSRVLDTMGSPLHF.

This clone was counted once. The chain links TRBV6-5 to TRBJ2-3; a possible D gene is TRBD2 (5 bases). With 6 bases removed from V and 3 bases from J, the gap between germline ends came to 10 bases. This CDR3 region has 13 residues. From germline, CDR1 is MNHEY and CDR2 SVGAGI. The CDR3 DNA sequence: TGTGCCAGCAGGGCAAGCGGAACAGATACGCAGTATTTT. This encodes CASRASGTDTQYF.

This chain links TRBV19 with TRBJ1-5; 7 nucleotides align to TRBD1. This CDR3 is 15 amino acids long. The germline CDR1 and CDR2 sequences are LNHDA and SQIVND (reference sequence). The junction had 9 bases not matched to a gene; V was cut back by 4 bases and J by 6 bases. The CDR3 loop reads CASSTTGLSGQPQHF. DNA for the CDR3: TGTGCCAGTAGTACGACAGGGTTGTCCGGTCAGCCCCAGCATTTT.

This clone appeared once. The V and J genes are TRBV6-1 and TRBJ1-6, with no clear D. The germline gives CDR1 MNHNS, CDR2 SASEGT. The CDR3 has 15 amino acids. V was cut by 1 base and J by 7 bases, with 11 bases left in between. The CDR3 reads CASSEVAGFNSPLHF. The CDR3 coding sequence is TGTGCCAGCAGTGAAGTGGCGGGGTTCAATTCACCCCTCCACTTT.

The V and J genes are TRBV7-9 and TRBJ2-3, with a tentative D call TRBD2 (6 bases). The CDR3 contains 14 residues. CDR1 SEHNR and CDR2 FQNEAQ come from the germline V gene (reference sequence). V was clipped by 5 bases and J by 6 bases, with 15 bases between them. This CDR3 is CASSQGTGWDTQYF. The CDR3 DNA sequence: TGTGCCAGCAGCCAAGGGACTGGCTGGGATACGCAGTATTTT.